Below, 2 T cell receptor beta chains from the same sample are listed, as sequenced in a study of PD-1 blockade in classical Hodgkin lymphoma. Time point indicated: cycle 4 day 1 (C4D1), after five to seven weeks of nivolumab. Each and every patient relapsed after autologous stem cell transplantation, and patients got differing brentuximab vedotin exposure. The assay was immunoSEQ multiplex PCR, and TCRdb's table has in-frame clones only and misses some. The repertoire holds fewer than 55,000 clones, with approximately 78% as singletons. The source material was peripheral blood mononuclear cells (PBMCs), sampled before the fourth cycle of nivolumab. These TCRs come from a human donor with classical Hodgkin lymphoma.

This chain joins TRBV9 and TRBJ2-3; 7 positions agree with TRBD2. Germline V gene sequence: CDR1 SGDLS, CDR2 YYNGEE. The CDR3 totals 15 residues. V lost 7 bases, J lost 0 bases, and 8 bases stayed unmatched. The CDR3 bases are TGTGCCAGCGAGAGAAGCGGGGATAGCACAGATACGCAGTATTTT. Amino acids: CASERSGDSTDTQYF.

The rearrangement uses TRBV7-6 and TRBJ1-1; 7 bases align to TRBD1. This CDR3 has 14 amino acids. Per the germline V gene, CDR1 is SGHVS and CDR2 is FNYEAQ. The V segment lost 3 bases and the J segment 2 bases; nucleotides outside the gene matches: 3. This CDR3 is CASSLTGTNTEAFF. The CDR3, as DNA: TGTGCCAGCAGCTTGACAGGGACCAACACTGAAGCTTTCTTT.